These 3 T cell receptor beta chains came from one sample sequenced in a study of blood T cell repertoires in COVID-19. Some clones are missing from TCRdb's copy, which holds only in-frame ones; the method was immunoSEQ multiplex PCR. The sample holds 35,000 to 40,000 clones, around 80% seen once. The sample comprised peripheral blood. All receptors come from a man in his 70s with acute or convalescent COVID-19.

This rearrangement joins TRBV10-1 to TRBJ1-2; D is uncertain. Germline V CDR1 and CDR2: WNHNN, SYGVQD (reference sequence). V lost 3 bases and J lost 3, with 8 bases in between. The CDR3 consists of 13 residues. CDR3 in amino acids: CASSDWSDYGYTF. The CDR3, as DNA: TGCGCCAGCAGTGACTGGAGCGACTATGGCTACACCTTC.

V and J are TRBV19 and TRBJ2-3; D is ambiguous. Trimming pared 1 base from V and 2 bases from J, leaving 4 bases between. Germline lookup yields CDR1 LNHDA and CDR2 SQIVND (reference sequence). The CDR3 extends over 13 amino acids. CDR3 in DNA: TGTGCCAGTAGTATAGCTTTCACAGATACGCAGTATTTT. It codes for CASSIAFTDTQYF. Using reference TRBV19 and TRBJ2-3 for the parts outside the CDR3, the full variable domain is DGGITQSPKYLFRKEGQNVTLSCEQNLNHDAMYWYRQDPGQGLRLIYYSQIVNDFQKGDIAEGYSVSREKKESFPLTVTSAQKNPTAFYLCASSIAFTDTQYFGPGTRLTVL.

The V and J genes are TRBV10-1 and TRBJ1-2; TRBD1 might be the D (6 bases). The germline V gene has CDR1 WNHNN and CDR2 SYGVQD (reference sequence). The CDR3 runs to 13 residues. Trimming shortened V by 3 bases and J by 7 bases, and 12 bases separated the two germline ends. CDR3 sequence: CASSDSTGLGYTF. CDR3 sequence (DNA): TGCGCCAGCAGTGATTCAACAGGGCTTGGCTACACCTTC.